The source of this T cell receptor beta chain is a study of STAT5B mutations in CD4+ large granular lymphocyte leukemia. CDR3 size: 13 residues. Germline V lookup: CDR1 LNHDA, CDR2 SQIVND (reference sequence). The ends were cut back, 6 bases at V and 1 base at J, with 10 bases in the middle. Assay used: immunoSEQ multiplex PCR; TCRdb lists only in-frame clones, some missing. The repertoire includes around 32,000 clones, 71% of them detected once, and about 0.45% sits in the top ten. This TCR was sampled from a human donor in good health. The specimen sequenced was CD4+ T cells from blood buffy coats. V gene TRBV19 combines with J gene TRBJ2-7; possibly TRBD1 for D (6 bases). CDR3 residues: CASRQGLSYEQYF. CDR3 nucleotides: TGTGCCAGTAGACAGGGTCTTTCCTACGAGCAGTACTTC.